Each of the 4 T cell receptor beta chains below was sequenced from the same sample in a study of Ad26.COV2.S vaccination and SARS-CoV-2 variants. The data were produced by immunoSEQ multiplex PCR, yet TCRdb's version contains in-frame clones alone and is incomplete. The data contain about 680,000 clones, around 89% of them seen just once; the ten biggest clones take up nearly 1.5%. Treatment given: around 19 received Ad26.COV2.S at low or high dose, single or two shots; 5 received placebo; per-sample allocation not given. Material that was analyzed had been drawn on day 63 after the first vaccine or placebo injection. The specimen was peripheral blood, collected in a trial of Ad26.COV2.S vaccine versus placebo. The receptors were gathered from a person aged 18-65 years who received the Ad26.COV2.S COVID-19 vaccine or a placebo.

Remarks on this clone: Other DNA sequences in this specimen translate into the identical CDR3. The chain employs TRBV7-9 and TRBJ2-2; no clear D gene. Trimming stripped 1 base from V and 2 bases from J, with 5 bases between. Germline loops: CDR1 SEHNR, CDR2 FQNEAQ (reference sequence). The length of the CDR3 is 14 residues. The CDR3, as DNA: TGTGCCAGCAGCTTAGGATACAACACCGGGGAGCTGTTTTTT. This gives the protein CASSLGYNTGELFF.

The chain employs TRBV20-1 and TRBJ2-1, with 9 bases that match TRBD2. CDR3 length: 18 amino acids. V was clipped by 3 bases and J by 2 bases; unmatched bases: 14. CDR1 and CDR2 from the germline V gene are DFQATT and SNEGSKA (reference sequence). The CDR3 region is CSASGLLSGRPPYNEQFF. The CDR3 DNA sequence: TGCAGTGCTAGTGGTCTGTTAAGCGGGAGGCCTCCCTACAATGAGCAGTTCTTC.

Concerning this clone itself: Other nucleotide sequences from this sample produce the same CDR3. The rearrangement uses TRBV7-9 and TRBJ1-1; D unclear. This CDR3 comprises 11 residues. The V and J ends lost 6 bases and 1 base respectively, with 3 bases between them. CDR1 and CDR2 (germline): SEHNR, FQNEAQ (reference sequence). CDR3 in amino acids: CASSQNTEAFF. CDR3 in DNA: TGTGCCAGCAGTCAGAACACTGAAGCTTTCTTT.

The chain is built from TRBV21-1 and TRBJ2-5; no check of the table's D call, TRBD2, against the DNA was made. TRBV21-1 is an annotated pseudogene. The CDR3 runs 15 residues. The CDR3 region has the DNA TGTGCCAGCAGCAAAGGAGATCCCATACAAGAGACCCAGTACTTC. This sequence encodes CASSKGDPIQETQYF.